This T cell receptor (beta chain) was documented in a study of T cell repertoires in cytomegalovirus infection. Study-level information: Well-studied HLA-B-restricted CMV epitopes were used in the study alongside recently identified HLA-C-restricted ones.

The CDR3 consists of 20 residues. V shed 1 base and J 2 bases; nucleotides not matched to a gene: 19. Per germline, CDR1 SGHTA and CDR2 FQGNSA. TCRdb redid the calling of the reads with MiXCR, one entry per CDR3 protein. Of a few hundred thousand distinct CDR3 sequences listed, about 27% were seen once; the top ten hold 15% to 20%. Regarding this clonotype: The target antigen is unknown.

Material: cultured PBMCs, obtained from culture after CMV antigen stimulation. The sequence was obtained from a human donor in good health (CMV status not recorded). Some clones in this sample may be carry-over from other donors' samples. This chain connects TRBV7-2 to TRBJ2-5, with TRBD2 matching 7 bases. CDR3 nucleotide sequence: TGTGCCAGCAGCTTAGAGGGGCCCCTACTAGCGCGAGGCAGGCAAGAGACCCAGTACTTC. This gives the protein CASSLEGPLLARGRQETQYF. The whole variable domain, remainder taken from reference TRBV7-2 and TRBJ2-5, is GAGVSQSPSNKVTEKGKDVELRCDPISGHTALYWYRQSLGQGLEFLIYFQGNSAPDKSGLPSDRFSAERTGGSVSTLTIQRTQQEDSAVYLCASSLEGPLLARGRQETQYFGPGTRLLVL.